This T cell receptor (beta chain) was identified in a study of T cell responses to AZD1222 COVID-19 vaccine (dated by TCRdb to the early 2020s). For the study in its entirety: A total of roughly 240 trial participants underwent TCR sequencing, of whom 207 received two doses of AZD1222 and some 26 received two doses of the MenACWY control vaccine. Trial participants were enrolled into age subgroups of 18-55, 56-69 and 70-plus years, which contained 148, 28 and 57 TCR-sequenced participants, respectively.

The sample's time point label, decoded: about 28 days (+/-7) after the second vaccine dose. AZD1222 recipients given second doses at about 4 weeks or at about 12 weeks were pooled, since spike-specific TCR depth and breadth were not found to differ between the two schedules. The vaccinee samples were drawn from two UK trials, COV001 and COV002, one of which was a single-blind randomized controlled phase 2/3 trial testing AZD1222 (ChAdOx1 nCoV-19) in healthy adults. Trial participant PBMC samples were collected at day 0 and day 28 after the second dose for TCRbeta chain sequencing. The CDR3 regions of human TCRbeta chains were analyzed by immunosequencing. The paper's data handling went like this. Repertoire TCRs were checked for matches against a reference library of SARS-CoV-2-specific TCRs that had been generated using the MIRA antigen-specificity platform. Breadth was defined as the fraction of unique TCRs that were SARS-CoV-2-associated, and depth was defined as the fraction of total T cells that were SARS-CoV-2-associated. Using the MIRA data, each spike-specific TCR was assigned both to the spike region to which the TCR was reactive and to a CD4 or CD8 class. Log10-transformed breadth and depth values were compared by one-way ANOVA with Sidak's multiple comparisons tests. The table was pulled from immuneACCESS by TCRdb, which kept in-frame rearrangements only. Such tables lose some clones; where checked, under half of the loss comes from unresolved V genes, and the rest has no known cause. The V and J calls and clone size are taken from that table; D and trimming were inferred from the DNA. This sample is represented by approximately 120,000 clones; around 89% of them were singletons. Roughly a tenth of the sample is taken by the ten largest.

The paper as a whole reports these results and caveats: The 56-69-year group was small, and its depth increase did not reach significance, likely because of low power. Reportedly, close to half of the unique spike-specific TCRs recognized epitopes lying outside the regions that are mutated in the B.1.351 and B.1.1.7 variants. Participants were mostly white British and included more females than males, and it was suggested by the authors that clonal diversity may have been underestimated. Because no day 14 peak-response samples were available, repertoires were characterized only after the peak T cell response. The vaccine-associated CD4 TCRs covered the entire spike protein, and the dominant responses fell in regions 160-218 and 743-854. After two AZD1222 doses, both the breadth and the depth of spike-specific TCRs were significantly higher than at day 0 and than in MenACWY recipients. Conclusions about previously exposed vaccinees are limited, since just a handful of AZD1222 recipients were seropositive for SARS-CoV-2 at baseline.

With respect to this clone: Its antigen is still unknown. Base qualities are not at hand, and no much larger clone is one base apart.

The receptor was isolated from an adult who received the AZD1222 COVID-19 vaccine. The material sequenced was peripheral blood, taken 28 days after the second AZD1222 dose.

The encoded CDR3 is CASSRLGAGGYNEQFF. The nucleotides are TGTGCCAGCAGCCGCCTTGGCGCGGGAGGCTACAATGAGCAGTTCTTC. Here the chain combines TRBV3-1 (or the pseudogene TRBV3-2) and TRBJ2-1, with 8 bases aligning to TRBD2. CDR3 length: 16 amino acids, cysteine to phenylalanine. Only the CDR3 DNA stays, 48 bases, in frame from base 1. At the junction V is shortened by 4 bases and J by 3 bases; bases outside the gene matches: 8. Reading the germline V gene (reference sequence) gives CDR1 LGHDT and CDR2 YNNKEL.